This T cell receptor (beta chain) came from a study of T cells in Graves' hyperthyroidism and ophthalmopathy. General study points: Ophthalmopathy was told apart from stable hyperthyroidism by a 13 V-J model. The model forecast ophthalmopathy, anticipating it by a median approximately 6.2 months before onset.

From RNA transcripts, TCR beta CDR3 regions were amplified. In the first-round RT-PCR of the TCR CDR3, the HTBI primer set was used. MiXCR, applied by TCRdb to the multiplex PCR reads, yields one record per CDR3 protein. The table lists around 690,000 distinct CDR3 sequences, 15% to 20% of them singletons. Trimming left V 6 bases short and J 4 bases short, with 21 bases between. The CDR3 is 16 amino acids. CDR1 SNHLY and CDR2 FYNNEI come from the germline V gene. The sample holds many counts of this clonotype. Its antigen is currently unknown. Sequencing input: blood. This rearrangement joins TRBV2 to TRBJ1-1, with D possibly TRBD1 on 6 matching bases. This clonotype was sampled from a man aged 45-65 years with Graves' hyperthyroidism. The CDR3: CASSADSGRGGTEAFF. The CDR3 coding sequence is TGTGCCAGCAGCGCCGATTCCGGCAGGGGAGGCACTGAAGCTTTCTTT.